The 10 T cell receptor beta chains presented below share a single source sample, sequenced in a study of blood T cell repertoires in COVID-19. The assay was immunoSEQ multiplex PCR, and TCRdb's table has in-frame clones only and misses some. The data show about 24,000 clones, with approximately 88% seen just once and 27% held by the top ten. The sequenced sample consisted of peripheral blood. The receptors shown here come from a man aged 70 or older with COVID-19, enrolled during active disease.

This rearrangement joins TRBV27 to TRBJ1-1; tentatively, D is TRBD1 (5 bases). Germline V lookup: CDR1 MNHEY, CDR2 SMNVEV (reference sequence). The V end lost 2 bases, the J end lost 7 bases, and 11 bases lay between the germline ends. The CDR3 extends over 13 amino acids. CDR3 DNA sequence: TGTGCCAGCAGTTTAGACGGGGGGAATGAAGCTTTCTTT. Amino acid sequence: CASSLDGGNEAFF.

The chain couples TRBV18 to TRBJ2-5, with D perhaps matching TRBD2 (5 bases). The CDR3 is made up of 13 amino acids. Trimming pared 3 bases from V and 2 bases from J, leaving 7 bases between. Germline V gene data show CDR1 as KGHSH and CDR2 as LQKENI. The CDR3 loop reads CASSPRGQETQYF. CDR3 in DNA: TGTGCCAGCTCACCCCGGGGTCAAGAGACCCAGTACTTC.

The gene calls are TRBV5-1 and TRBJ2-5; D call uncertain. This CDR3 is built from 12 residues. V was pared by 5 bases and J by 0 bases, with 5 bases between. Germline assignment: CDR1 SGHRS and CDR2 YFSETQ. The CDR3 DNA reads TGCGCCAGCAGTCGGTACCAAGAGACCCAGTACTTC. Translated, it gives CASSRYQETQYF.

The V and J genes are TRBV6-5 and TRBJ2-7; TRBD1 agrees at 7 bases. J was trimmed by 5 bases and V by 10 bases; bases with no gene match: 14. The CDR3 spans 14 residues. Germline CDR1 MNHEY, CDR2 SVGAGI. The CDR3 sequence: CATKRGRKDHEQYF. For the CDR3, the DNA is TGTGCCACGAAAAGGGGGCGGAAGGACCACGAGCAGTACTTC.

J is TRBJ1-6 and V is TRBV27, with D uncertain. Trimming shortened V by 0 bases and J by 9 bases, and 12 bases separated the two germline ends. This CDR3 contains 15 residues. CDR1 and CDR2 from the germline V gene are MNHEY and SMNVEV (reference sequence). The CDR3 nucleotides read TGTGCCAGCAGTTTATCGATCGGTGGGCCTTCACCCCTCCACTTT. Its protein is CASSLSIGGPSPLHF.

The chain uses TRBV12-5 and TRBJ2-6; unclear D gene. Germline V gene lookup returns CDR1 LGHNT and CDR2 FRNRAP. Trimming pared 0 bases from V and 0 bases from J, leaving 18 bases between. The CDR3 totals 20 residues. The CDR3 coding sequence is TGTGCTAGTGGTTTGGTACACATCCAGGCTTTTAGCTCTGGGGCCAACGTCCTGACTTTC. Translating gives CASGLVHIQAFSSGANVLTF. The full variable domain, with the rest looked up from reference TRBV12-5 and TRBJ2-6, is DARVTQTPRHKVTEMGQEVTMRCQPILGHNTVFWYRQTMMQGLELLAYFRNRAPLDDSGMPKDRFSAEMPDATLATLKIQPSEPRDSAVYFCASGLVHIQAFSSGANVLTFGAGSRLTVL.

The chain recombines TRBV29-1 with TRBJ1-2, with D possibly TRBD1 on 6 matching bases. Germline V lookup: CDR1 SQVTM, CDR2 ANQGSEA. V was trimmed by 6 bases and J by 7 bases, leaving 15 bases between them. The CDR3 covers 12 residues. The CDR3: CSVAEGGGGYTF. In DNA form, the CDR3 reads TGCAGCGTAGCAGAAGGGGGTGGTGGCTACACCTTC.

V usage is TRBV19 and J usage is TRBJ2-1; 10 bases align to TRBD2. CDR1 is LNHDA and CDR2 is SQIVND in the germline V gene (reference sequence). The V segment lost 9 bases and the J segment 8 bases; nucleotides outside the gene matches: 13. CDR3 length: 15 residues. In DNA, the CDR3 is TGTGCCAGCCGGCAAGCGGGAGGGCAGTCGGATGAGCAGTTCTTC. The encoded protein is CASRQAGGQSDEQFF.

This clone was detected only once. V is TRBV18 and J is TRBJ2-5, with D possibly matching TRBD2 (6 bases). There are 14 residues in the CDR3. The V gene's germline CDR1 is KGHSH and CDR2 LQKENI. The V gene lost 3 bases and the J gene lost 5 bases, with 13 bases spanning the gap. The CDR3 loop reads CASSPKEGLETQYF. CDR3 bases: TGTGCCAGCTCACCGAAGGAGGGTTTGGAGACCCAGTACTTC.

The chain employs TRBV27 and TRBJ1-2; D ambiguous. The CDR3 extends over 13 amino acids. Germline lookup yields CDR1 MNHEY and CDR2 SMNVEV (reference sequence). V was clipped by 2 bases and J by 1 base, with 5 bases between them. CDR3 protein: CASSLRGNYGYTF. The CDR3 bases are TGTGCCAGCAGTTTACGGGGTAACTATGGCTACACCTTC.